Listed here are 23 T cell receptor beta chains from one sample, sequenced in a study of a mutant IDH1 vaccine in newly diagnosed glioma. This table comes from immunoSEQ multiplex PCR, and its TCRdb copy is limited to in-frame clones, with some not included. Here the sample spans about 81,000 clones, almost 85% being singletons. These receptors' antigens are unknown. Time point noted: week 23, last vaccination. One vaccine dose held 300 ug of mutant IDH1 20-mer peptide and came with topical imiquimod. The input for sequencing was PBMCs, taken from a glioma patient whose treatment included an IDH1 peptide vaccine. The receptors were sampled from a man aged 30 to 39 with glioma. Some clones in this sample may be carry-over from other donors' samples.

The chain has TRBV28 and TRBJ2-5, with a tentative D call TRBD2 (7 bases). Germline V gene sequence: CDR1 MDHEN, CDR2 SYDVKM. Trimming took off 1 base at V and 5 bases at J, with 23 bases between the two ends. The length of the CDR3 is 18 residues. CDR3 region: CASSLFGLGRGIEETQYF. The CDR3, as DNA: TGTGCCAGCAGTTTATTCGGGTTAGGGAGGGGGATTGAGGAGACCCAGTACTTC.

The V gene is TRBV6-5, the J gene TRBJ2-7; 13 bases align to TRBD2. This CDR3 is built from 15 residues. CDR1 and CDR2 from the germline V gene are MNHEY and SVGAGI. The V gene end was trimmed by 5 bases and the J gene end by 4 bases; junction bases not matched to a gene: 5. The CDR3 DNA sequence: TGTGCCAGCAGTACCACTAGCGGGGGGGCATACGAGCAGTACTTC. It encodes CASSTTSGGAYEQYF.

The chain carries TRBV5-1 and TRBJ2-3; D may be TRBD2 (6 bases). The CDR3 contains 13 residues. Germline loops: CDR1 SGHRS, CDR2 YFSETQ. Trimming took off 4 bases at V and 6 bases at J, with 12 bases between the two ends. This CDR3 is CASSKLRGDTQYF. For the CDR3, the DNA is TGCGCCAGCAGCAAATTACGGGGGGATACGCAGTATTTT.

The CDR3 sequence is CASSQVSVPYNEQFF. The CDR3 nucleotides are TGCGCCAGCAGCCAAGTGTCTGTACCATACAATGAGCAGTTCTTC. This chain uses TRBV4-1 with TRBJ2-1, with D hard to call. The V and J ends lost 1 base and 4 bases respectively, with 11 bases between them. The CDR3 spans 15 residues. From germline, CDR1 is MGHRA and CDR2 YSYEKL.

The V and J genes are TRBV19 and TRBJ1-4; the D is unclear. The CDR3 loop spans 13 amino acids. V was trimmed by 3 bases and J by 5 bases, leaving 7 bases between them. Germline assignment: CDR1 LNHDA and CDR2 SQIVND (reference sequence). The DNA for the CDR3 is TGTGCCAGTAGTATTAACGGGAATGAAAAACTGTTTTTT. Its protein is CASSINGNEKLFF.

This clone was counted once. The chain is built from TRBV5-1 and TRBJ1-2; D unresolved. V shed 3 bases and J shed 3 bases, with 6 bases lying between them. The germline CDR1 and CDR2 sequences are SGHRS and YFSETQ. The CDR3 is 12 amino acids. The CDR3 sequence is CASSSTDYGYTF. The DNA of the CDR3 is TGCGCCAGCAGCTCGACGGACTATGGCTACACCTTC.

Only a few counts were recorded for this clone. J is TRBJ1-5 and V is TRBV7-2; TRBD1 might be the D (6 bases). The CDR3 is made up of 15 amino acids. V lost 2 bases and J lost 2, with 10 bases in between. Germline CDR1 is SGHTA and CDR2 is FQGNSA. CDR3 sequence: CASSLRAGGNQPQHF. CDR3 nucleotides: TGTGCCAGCAGCTTAAGGGCAGGGGGCAATCAGCCCCAGCATTTT. Drawing the rest from reference TRBV7-2 and TRBJ1-5, the complete variable domain is GAGVSQSPSNKVTEKGKDVELRCDPISGHTALYWYRQSLGQGLEFLIYFQGNSAPDKSGLPSDRFSAERTGGSVSTLTIQRTQQEDSAVYLCASSLRAGGNQPQHFGDGTRLSIL.

This clone has just a few counts. The chain couples TRBV10-3 to TRBJ1-1; the D gene is possibly TRBD1 (5 bases). Looked up from germline, CDR1 is ENHRY and CDR2 is SYGVKD. The CDR3 has 15 residues. The V and J ends lost 10 bases and 5 bases respectively, with 23 bases between them. CDR3 loop: CATTATPLGGTEAFF. Written as DNA, the CDR3 is TGTGCCACGACAGCGACACCCCTCGGTGGTACTGAAGCTTTCTTT.

There are a few counts of this clone. For the CDR3, the DNA is TGTGCCAGCAGTGGGGACCTGACGTTCAGAGCTTTCTTT. Its translation is CASSGDLTFRAFF. The rearrangement links TRBV2 to TRBJ1-1; the D gene is possibly TRBD1 (5 bases). Germline CDR1 reads SNHLY; CDR2 reads FYNNEI. V lost 4 bases to trimming and J lost 10 bases, with 16 bases between them. This CDR3 is 13 amino acids long.

The chain joins TRBV4-1 to TRBJ2-3, with D perhaps TRBD1 (5 bases). CDR3 length equals 13 residues. V lost 4 bases to trimming and J lost 5 bases, with 10 bases between them. Looked up from germline, CDR1 is MGHRA and CDR2 is YSYEKL. This chain's CDR3 is CASSLGQGDTQYF. DNA for the CDR3: TGCGCCAGCAGCCTTGGCCAGGGAGATACGCAGTATTTT.

The rearrangement joins TRBV27 to TRBJ1-2; D perhaps matches TRBD1 (5 bases). This CDR3 is 13 amino acids long. Trimming removed 6 bases at V and 6 bases at J, with 14 bases between. Germline CDR1 is MNHEY and CDR2 is SMNVEV (reference sequence). DNA for the CDR3: TGTGCCAGCAGACACATTGACAGCGATGGCTACACCTTC. Its translation is CASRHIDSDGYTF.

In nucleotides, the CDR3 is TGTGCCAGCAGTTTAGTAAGGACTAGCGGGAGAGAGCAGTTCTTC. This encodes CASSLVRTSGREQFF. The J gene is TRBJ2-1, the V gene TRBV27; 13 nucleotides agree with TRBD2. This CDR3 spans 15 amino acids. With 2 bases clipped from V and 10 bases from J, the junction kept 5 bases outside the gene matches. Germline CDR1 and CDR2: MNHEY and SMNVEV (reference sequence).

The chain joins TRBV9 to TRBJ1-2; D is undetermined. Germline V gene data show CDR1 as SGDLS and CDR2 as YYNGEE. Trimming took 4 bases from V and 6 from J, leaving 10 bases between them. The CDR3 has 12 amino acids. For the CDR3, the DNA is TGTGCCAGCAGCTCGCGGGAAGATGGCTACACCTTC. As protein: CASSSREDGYTF. The whole variable domain, filled in from reference TRBV9 and TRBJ1-2, reads DSGVTQTPKHLITATGQRVTLRCSPRSGDLSVYWYQQSLDQGLQFLIQYYNGEERAKGNILERFSAQQFPDLHSELNLSSLELGDSALYFCASSSREDGYTFGSGTRLTVV.

The chain joins TRBV30 to TRBJ1-2; 8 bases map to TRBD1. Trimming at V came to 4 bases and at J to 2 bases, leaving 3 bases not matched to a gene. Germline CDR1 GTSNPN, CDR2 SVGIG (reference sequence). CDR3 length: 13 residues. CDR3 sequence (DNA): TGTGCCTGGACAGGGGGCGGGAACTATGGCTACACCTTC. It translates to CAWTGGGNYGYTF. The full variable domain, in which reference TRBV30 and TRBJ1-2 provide the parts outside the CDR3, is SQTIHQWPATLVQPVGSPLSLECTVEGTSNPNLYWYRQAAGRGLQLLFYSVGIGQISSEVPQNLSASRPQDRQFILSSKKLLLSDSGFYLCAWTGGGNYGYTFGSGTRLTVV.

V is TRBV9 and J is TRBJ2-6; a weak D match, TRBD1 (6 bases). CDR3 length: 13 amino acids. Germline CDR1 and CDR2: SGDLS and YYNGEE. Trimming took 5 bases from V and 5 from J, leaving 8 bases between them. The CDR3: CASSRDRANVLTF. Written as DNA, the CDR3 is TGTGCCAGCAGTAGGGACAGGGCCAACGTCCTGACTTTC. The entire variable domain, with the rest obtained from reference TRBV9 and TRBJ2-6, is as follows: DSGVTQTPKHLITATGQRVTLRCSPRSGDLSVYWYQQSLDQGLQFLIQYYNGEERAKGNILERFSAQQFPDLHSELNLSSLELGDSALYFCASSRDRANVLTFGAGSRLTVL.

The chain employs TRBV6-6 and TRBJ1-1; D is perhaps TRBD1 (5 bases). This CDR3 is built from 15 residues. Looked up from germline, CDR1 is MNHNY and CDR2 is SVGAGI (reference sequence). Trimming stripped 3 bases from V and 6 bases from J, with 17 bases between. Here the CDR3 DNA reads TGTGCCAGCAGTTATCATGGGGATAAGGGGTCTGAAGCTTTCTTT. Its translation is CASSYHGDKGSEAFF.

The chain is built from TRBV2 and TRBJ2-2; the D gene is possibly TRBD2 (6 bases). Per germline, CDR1 SNHLY and CDR2 FYNNEI. The CDR3 covers 13 residues. V shed 7 bases and J shed 4 bases, with 10 bases lying between them. Written as DNA, the CDR3 is TGTGCCAGCAATAGCGGTCCCACCGGGGAGCTGTTTTTT. Protein product: CASNSGPTGELFF.

The V call is TRBV7-9, the J call TRBJ2-1; D is perhaps TRBD1 (6 bases). The CDR3 covers 16 residues. Trimming took off 5 bases at V and 4 bases at J, with 18 bases between the two ends. CDR1 SEHNR and CDR2 FQNEAQ come from the germline V gene (reference sequence). CDR3 in amino acids: CASSHHSGQLYNEQFF. CDR3 sequence (DNA): TGTGCCAGCAGCCATCACTCGGGACAACTTTACAATGAGCAGTTCTTC.

This clone has just one count. The chain recombines TRBV19 with TRBJ1-1; D call uncertain. Deletions cut 1 base from V and 1 base from J, with 7 bases between. From germline, CDR1 is LNHDA and CDR2 SQIVND (reference sequence). This CDR3 comprises 14 residues. CDR3: CASSIARENTEAFF. The CDR3 region has the DNA TGTGCCAGTAGTATAGCTCGGGAGAACACTGAAGCTTTCTTT.

The CDR3 sequence is CASSRLGVNEQFF. DNA for the CDR3: TGTGCCAGCAGCCGCCTGGGAGTCAATGAGCAGTTCTTC. V and J are TRBV6-1 and TRBJ2-1; perhaps TRBD2 as D (5 bases). The CDR3 is 13 amino acids. The germline V gene has CDR1 MNHNS and CDR2 SASEGT. With 6 bases removed from V and 6 bases from J, the gap between germline ends came to 12 bases.

The chain employs TRBV6-5 and TRBJ1-2, with D unresolved. The ends were cut back, 5 bases at V and 3 bases at J, with 13 bases in the middle. This CDR3 is 14 amino acids long. Germline CDR1 MNHEY, CDR2 SVGAGI. CDR3 region: CASSPPGRYYGYTF. In DNA, the CDR3 is TGTGCCAGCAGTCCTCCGGGCAGATACTATGGCTACACCTTC.

The rearrangement uses TRBV7-8 and TRBJ1-1; a possible D gene is TRBD1 (5 bases). This CDR3 is built from 12 residues. V lost 2 bases to trimming and J lost 7 bases, with 8 bases between them. Germline V gene data show CDR1 as SGHVS and CDR2 as FQNEAQ. The CDR3 DNA sequence: TGTGCCAGCAGCTTAAGGAGGGGTGAAGCTTTCTTT. Its protein is CASSLRRGEAFF.

The CDR3 here is CASSYSGGNSPLHF. DNA of the CDR3: TGTGCCAGCAGTTACTCGGGGGGTAATTCACCCCTCCACTTT. The J gene is TRBJ1-6, the V gene TRBV6-5, with D tentatively TRBD1 (5 bases). The germline V and J ends were trimmed by 0 bases and 6 bases, with 6 bases remaining between them. CDR1 MNHEY and CDR2 SVGAGI come from the germline V gene. This CDR3 has 14 residues.